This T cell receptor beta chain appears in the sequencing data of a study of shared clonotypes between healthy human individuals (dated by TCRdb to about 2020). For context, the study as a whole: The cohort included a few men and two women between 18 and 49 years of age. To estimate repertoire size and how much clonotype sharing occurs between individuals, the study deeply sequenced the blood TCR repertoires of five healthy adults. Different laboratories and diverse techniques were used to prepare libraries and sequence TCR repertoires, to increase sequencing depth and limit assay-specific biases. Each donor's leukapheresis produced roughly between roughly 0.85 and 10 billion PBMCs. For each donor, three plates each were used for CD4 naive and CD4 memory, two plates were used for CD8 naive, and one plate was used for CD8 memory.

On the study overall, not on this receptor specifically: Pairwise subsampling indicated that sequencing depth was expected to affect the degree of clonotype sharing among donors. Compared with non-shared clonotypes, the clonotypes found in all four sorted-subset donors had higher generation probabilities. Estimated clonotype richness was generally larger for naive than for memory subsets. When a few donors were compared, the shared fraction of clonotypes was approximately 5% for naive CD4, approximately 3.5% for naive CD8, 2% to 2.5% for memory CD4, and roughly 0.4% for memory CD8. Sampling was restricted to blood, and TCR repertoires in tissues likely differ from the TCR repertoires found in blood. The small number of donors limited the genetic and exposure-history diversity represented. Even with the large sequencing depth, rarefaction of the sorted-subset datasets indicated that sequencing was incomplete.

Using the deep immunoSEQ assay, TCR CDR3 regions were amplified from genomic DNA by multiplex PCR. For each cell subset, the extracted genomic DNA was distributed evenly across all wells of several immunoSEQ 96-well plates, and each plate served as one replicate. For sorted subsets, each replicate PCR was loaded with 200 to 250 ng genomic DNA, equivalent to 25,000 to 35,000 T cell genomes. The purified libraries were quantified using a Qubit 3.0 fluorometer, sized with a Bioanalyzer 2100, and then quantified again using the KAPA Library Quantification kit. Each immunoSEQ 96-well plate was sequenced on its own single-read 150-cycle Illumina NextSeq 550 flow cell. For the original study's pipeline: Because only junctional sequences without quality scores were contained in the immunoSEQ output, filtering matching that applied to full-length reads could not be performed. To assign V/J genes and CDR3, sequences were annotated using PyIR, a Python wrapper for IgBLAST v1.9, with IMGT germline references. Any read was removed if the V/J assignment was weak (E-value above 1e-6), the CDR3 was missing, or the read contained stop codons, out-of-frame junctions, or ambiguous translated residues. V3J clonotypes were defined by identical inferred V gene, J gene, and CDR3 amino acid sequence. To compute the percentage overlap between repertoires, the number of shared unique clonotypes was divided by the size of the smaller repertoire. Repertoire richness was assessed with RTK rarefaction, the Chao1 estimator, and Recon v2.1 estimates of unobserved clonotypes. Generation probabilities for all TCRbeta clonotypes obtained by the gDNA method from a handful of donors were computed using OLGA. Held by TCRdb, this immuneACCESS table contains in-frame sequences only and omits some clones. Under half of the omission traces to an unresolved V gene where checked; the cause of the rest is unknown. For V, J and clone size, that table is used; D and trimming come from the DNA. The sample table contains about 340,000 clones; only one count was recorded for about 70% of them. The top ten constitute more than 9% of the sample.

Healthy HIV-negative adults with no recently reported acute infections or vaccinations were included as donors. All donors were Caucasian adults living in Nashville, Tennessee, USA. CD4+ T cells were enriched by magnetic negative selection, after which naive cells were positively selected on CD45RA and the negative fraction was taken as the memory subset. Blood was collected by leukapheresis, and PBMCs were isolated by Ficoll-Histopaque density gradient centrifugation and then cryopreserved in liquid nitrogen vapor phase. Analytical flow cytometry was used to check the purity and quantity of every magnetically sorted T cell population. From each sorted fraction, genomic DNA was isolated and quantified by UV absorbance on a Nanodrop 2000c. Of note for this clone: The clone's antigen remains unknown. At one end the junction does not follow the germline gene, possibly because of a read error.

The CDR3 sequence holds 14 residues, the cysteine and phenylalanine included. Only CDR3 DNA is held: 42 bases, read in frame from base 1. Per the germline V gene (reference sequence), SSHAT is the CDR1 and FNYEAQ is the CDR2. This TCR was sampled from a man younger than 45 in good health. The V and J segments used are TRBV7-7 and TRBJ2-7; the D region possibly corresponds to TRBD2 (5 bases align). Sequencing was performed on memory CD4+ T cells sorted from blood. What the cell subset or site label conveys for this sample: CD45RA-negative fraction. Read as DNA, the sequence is TGTGCTAGCAGCGTAGATGCGGGCGATTTCGAGCAGTACTTC. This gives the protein CASSVDAGDFEQYF.